This TCR beta chain was identified during a study of CD8 T cells in Susac syndrome. Study in general: Among sequenced Susac syndrome patients, more than five had active disease and about 8 were in remission. The Susac syndrome patients were therapy-naive, on corticosteroids, or on intravenous immunoglobulin alone at blood draw.

Regarding this clonotype: No antigen is known for it.

Random-hexamer reverse transcription was applied to roughly 0.5 to 1 ug RNA. Amplification of TCR beta CDR3 across 54 Vbeta and 13 Jbeta was performed with immunoSEQ multiplex PCR. TCRdb re-called the immunoSEQ multiplex PCR reads through MiXCR, storing one row per CDR3 protein. The sample includes about 200,000 distinct CDR3 sequences, roughly nine tenths of them seen just once. The CDR3 runs to 14 residues. V lost 0 bases and J lost 3, with 10 bases in between. Germline V CDR1 and CDR2: SGDLS, YYNGEE. Whole-study findings and limits: The Susac syndrome CD4+ T cell repertoires displayed no clonal expansion.

The chain joins TRBV9 to TRBJ2-7, with D possibly TRBD2 on 5 matching bases. The sequenced material came from CD4+ T cells from PBMCs. The receptor's source is a human donor with Susac syndrome. CDR3 in amino acids: CASSVDPGFYEQYF. In nucleotides, the CDR3 is TGTGCCAGCAGCGTAGATCCGGGGTTCTACGAGCAGTACTTC.